This T cell receptor beta chain was found in a study of beta chain features in type 1 diabetes. Expressed TCRB transcripts were sequenced because the entire RNA isolate underwent reverse transcription. Method: immunoSEQ multiplex PCR; TCRdb's copy keeps in-frame clones and lacks some. Of hundreds of thousands of clones listed, roughly 9.6% were seen once; the top ten hold around 0.015%. The V gene end was trimmed by 0 bases and the J gene end by 3 bases; junction bases not matched to a gene: 8. This CDR3 is built from 18 residues. Germline assignment: CDR1 SGDLS and CDR2 YYNGEE. V and J are TRBV9 and TRBJ2-3; TRBD2 matches 12 bases. The sequenced sample consisted of naive CD4+ T cells from blood. The clonotype originates from a woman aged 25 to 39 in good health. The CDR3 sequence is CASSVGLAGDRGTDTQYF. CDR3 nucleotide sequence: TGTGCCAGCAGCGTAGGACTAGCGGGAGATCGTGGAACAGATACGCAGTATTTT.